This T cell receptor beta chain was identified in a study of monozygotic twins with inflammatory bowel disease. Collection yielded roughly 2.6 ml of blood per donor. No sorting of T cells preceded isolation of total RNA from whole blood. Overall study findings and caveats: The inverse Simpson measure of TCRbeta diversity was lower in IBD patients than in healthy co-twins.

Comments on this clonotype: The antigen remains unidentified.

Using the 5' RACE reads, TCRdb records one entry per CDR3 protein without DNA. This sample's table has fewer than 550,000 distinct CDR3 sequences. This CDR3 comprises 14 residues. CDR1 is KGHDR, CDR2 SFDVKD, per germline. The chain combines TRBV24-1 with TRBJ2-1; as DNA is missing, the TRBD2 call by TCRdb cannot be tested. What was sequenced was blood. This TCR derives from a human donor with ulcerative colitis or Crohn's disease, or a healthy co-twin of an affected twin (not recorded which). The CDR3 region is CATAGTIGFNEQFF.